This TCR beta chain was profiled in a study of metastatic and nonmetastatic thyroid tumors. About the study: Blood and tumor or nodule tissue repertoires from malignant and benign thyroid patients were compared.

MiXCR reprocessed the PCR reads for TCRdb. The profile shows 35,000 to 45,000 clones, 3% to 3.5% of them singletons. Ahead of thyroid surgery, no patient had received treatment of any kind. This clone was seen repeatedly, ten times or more. The CDR3 contains 17 residues. V lost 2 bases, J lost 0 bases, and 14 bases lay in between. Per the germline V gene, CDR1 is ENHRY and CDR2 is SYGVKD. Source material: blood. This receptor was taken from a female donor with papillary thyroid cancer or a benign thyroid nodule (not recorded which). Some clones in this sample may be carry-over from other donors' samples. The rearrangement uses TRBV10-3 and TRBJ2-1; D is unclear. The CDR3 protein is CAISERQPTSSYNEQFF. CDR3 nucleotide sequence: TGTGCCATCAGTGAGCGGCAACCGACCAGCTCCTACAATGAGCAGTTCTTC.